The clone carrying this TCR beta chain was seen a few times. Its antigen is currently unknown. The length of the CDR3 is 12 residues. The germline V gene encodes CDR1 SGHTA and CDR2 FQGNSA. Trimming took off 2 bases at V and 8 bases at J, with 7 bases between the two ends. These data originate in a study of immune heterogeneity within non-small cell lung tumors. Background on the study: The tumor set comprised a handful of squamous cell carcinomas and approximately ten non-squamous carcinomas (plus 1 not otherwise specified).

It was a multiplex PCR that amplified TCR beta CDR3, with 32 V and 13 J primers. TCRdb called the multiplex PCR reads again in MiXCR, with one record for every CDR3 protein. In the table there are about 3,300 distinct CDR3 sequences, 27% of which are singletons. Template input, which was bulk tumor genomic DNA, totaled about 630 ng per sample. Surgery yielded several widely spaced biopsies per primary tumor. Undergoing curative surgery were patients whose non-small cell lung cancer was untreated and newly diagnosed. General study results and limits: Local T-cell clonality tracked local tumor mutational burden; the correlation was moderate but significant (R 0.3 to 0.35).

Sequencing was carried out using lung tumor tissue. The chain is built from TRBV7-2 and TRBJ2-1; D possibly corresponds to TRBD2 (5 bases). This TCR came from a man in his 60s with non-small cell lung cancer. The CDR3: CASSLTSYEQFF. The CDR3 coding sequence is TGTGCCAGCAGCTTAACTAGTTATGAGCAGTTCTTC. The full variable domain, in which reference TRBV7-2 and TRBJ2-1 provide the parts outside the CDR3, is GAGVSQSPSNKVTEKGKDVELRCDPISGHTALYWYRQSLGQGLEFLIYFQGNSAPDKSGLPSDRFSAERTGGSVSTLTIQRTQQEDSAVYLCASSLTSYEQFFGPGTRLTVL.